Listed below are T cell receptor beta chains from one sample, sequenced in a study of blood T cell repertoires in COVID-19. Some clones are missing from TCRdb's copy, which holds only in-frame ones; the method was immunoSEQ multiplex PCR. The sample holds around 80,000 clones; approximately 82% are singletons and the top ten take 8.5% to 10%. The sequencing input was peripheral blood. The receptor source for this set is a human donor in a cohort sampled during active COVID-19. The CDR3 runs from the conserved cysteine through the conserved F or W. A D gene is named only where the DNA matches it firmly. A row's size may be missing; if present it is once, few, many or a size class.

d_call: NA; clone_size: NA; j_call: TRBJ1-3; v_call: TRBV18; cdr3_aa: CASSQGGTSGNTIYF; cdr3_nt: TGTGCCAGCTCACAGGGGGGGACCTCTGGAAACACCATATATTTT
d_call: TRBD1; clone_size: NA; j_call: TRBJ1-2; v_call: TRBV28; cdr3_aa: CASSGTGGTNYGYTF; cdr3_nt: TGTGCCAGCAGCGGGACAGGGGGAACTAACTATGGCTACACCTTC
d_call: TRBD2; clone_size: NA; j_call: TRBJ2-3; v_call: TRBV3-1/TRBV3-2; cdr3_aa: CASRSGGGTDTQYF; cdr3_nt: TGTGCCAGCAGATCTGGGGGGGGCACAGATACGCAGTATTTT
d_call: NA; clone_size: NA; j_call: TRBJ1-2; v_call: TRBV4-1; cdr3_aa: CASSQPTGSYGYTF; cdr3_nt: TGCGCCAGCAGCCAACCGACAGGATCCTATGGCTACACCTTC
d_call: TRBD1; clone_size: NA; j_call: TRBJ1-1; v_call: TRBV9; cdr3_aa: CASSVGPRGQGTEAFF; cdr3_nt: TGTGCCAGCAGCGTAGGCCCCAGGGGGCAAGGCACTGAAGCTTTCTTT
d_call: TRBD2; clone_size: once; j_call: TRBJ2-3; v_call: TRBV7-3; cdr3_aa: CASSSGLASTDTQYF; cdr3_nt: TGTGCCAGCAGCTCTGGACTAGCCAGCACAGATACGCAGTATTTT
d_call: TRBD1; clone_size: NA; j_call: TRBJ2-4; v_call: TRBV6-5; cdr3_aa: CASSWDRGDIQYF; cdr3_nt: TGTGCCAGCAGTTGGGACAGGGGTGACATTCAGTACTTC
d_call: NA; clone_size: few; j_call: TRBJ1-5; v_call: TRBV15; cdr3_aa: CATSRVRQVYSNQPQHF; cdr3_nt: TGTGCCACCAGCAGAGTACGCCAGGTATATAGCAATCAGCCCCAGCATTTT
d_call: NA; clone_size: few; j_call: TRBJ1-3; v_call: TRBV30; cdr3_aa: CAWSPGWADTIYF; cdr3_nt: TGTGCCTGGAGTCCAGGGTGGGCGGACACCATATATTTT
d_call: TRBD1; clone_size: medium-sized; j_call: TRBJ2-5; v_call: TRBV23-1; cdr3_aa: CASSDRGREAQYF; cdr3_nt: TGCGCCAGCAGTGACAGGGGAAGAGAGGCCCAGTACTTC
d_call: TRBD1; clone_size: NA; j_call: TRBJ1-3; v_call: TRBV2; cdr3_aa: CASRGQGGYLIRSGNTIYF; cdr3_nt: TGTGCCAGCAGGGGACAGGGGGGCTATCTGATACGCTCTGGAAACACCATATATTTT
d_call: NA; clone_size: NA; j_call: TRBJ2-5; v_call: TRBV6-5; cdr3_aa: CASSGGVGETQYF; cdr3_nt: TGTGCCAGCAGCGGAGGGGTTGGAGAGACCCAGTACTTC